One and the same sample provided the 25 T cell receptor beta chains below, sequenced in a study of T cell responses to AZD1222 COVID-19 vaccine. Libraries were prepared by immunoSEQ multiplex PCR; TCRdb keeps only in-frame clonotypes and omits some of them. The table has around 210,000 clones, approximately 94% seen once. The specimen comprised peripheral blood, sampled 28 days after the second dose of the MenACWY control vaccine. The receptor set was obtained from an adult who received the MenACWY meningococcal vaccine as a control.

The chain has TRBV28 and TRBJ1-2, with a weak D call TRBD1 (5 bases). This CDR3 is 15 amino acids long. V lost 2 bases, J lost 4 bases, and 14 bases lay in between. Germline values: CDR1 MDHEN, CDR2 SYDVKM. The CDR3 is CASSLMQGGGYGYTF. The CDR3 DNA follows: TGTGCCAGCAGTTTAATGCAGGGCGGCGGCTATGGCTACACCTTC.

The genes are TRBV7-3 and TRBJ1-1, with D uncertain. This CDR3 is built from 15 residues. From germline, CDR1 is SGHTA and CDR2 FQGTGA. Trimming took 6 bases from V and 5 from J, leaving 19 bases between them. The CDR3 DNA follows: TGTGCCAGCAGTGCCGAGAGCGGGAGTGGGACTGAAGCTTTCTTT. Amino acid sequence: CASSAESGSGTEAFF.

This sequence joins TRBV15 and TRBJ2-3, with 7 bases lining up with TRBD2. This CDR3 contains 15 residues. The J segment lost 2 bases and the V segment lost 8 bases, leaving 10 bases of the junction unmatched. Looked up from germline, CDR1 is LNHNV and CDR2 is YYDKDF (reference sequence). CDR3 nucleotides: TGTGCCACCCAGCGGGGTAGCTTGGACACAGATACGCAGTATTTT. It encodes CATQRGSLDTDTQYF.

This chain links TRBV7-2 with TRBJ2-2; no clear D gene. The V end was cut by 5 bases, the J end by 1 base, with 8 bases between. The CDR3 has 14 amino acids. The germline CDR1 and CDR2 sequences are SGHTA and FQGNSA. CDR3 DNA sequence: TGTGCCAGCAGCCGGACGGAGAACACCGGGGAGCTGTTTTTT. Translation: CASSRTENTGELFF. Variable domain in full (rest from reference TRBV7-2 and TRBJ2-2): GAGVSQSPSNKVTEKGKDVELRCDPISGHTALYWYRQSLGQGLEFLIYFQGNSAPDKSGLPSDRFSAERTGGSVSTLTIQRTQQEDSAVYLCASSRTENTGELFFGEGSRLTVL.

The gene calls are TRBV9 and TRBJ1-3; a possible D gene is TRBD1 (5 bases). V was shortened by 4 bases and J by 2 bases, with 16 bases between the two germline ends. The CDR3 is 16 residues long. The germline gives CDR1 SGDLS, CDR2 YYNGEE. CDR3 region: CASSPDPRGAGNTIYF. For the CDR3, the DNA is TGTGCCAGCAGCCCAGACCCCCGGGGGGCTGGAAACACCATATATTTT.

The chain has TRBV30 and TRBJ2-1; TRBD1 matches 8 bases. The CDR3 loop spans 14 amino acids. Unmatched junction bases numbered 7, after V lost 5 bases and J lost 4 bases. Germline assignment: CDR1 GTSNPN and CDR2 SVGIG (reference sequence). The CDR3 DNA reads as TGTGCCTGGGGAGGGGACAGGCGATACAATGAGCAGTTCTTC. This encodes CAWGGDRRYNEQFF.

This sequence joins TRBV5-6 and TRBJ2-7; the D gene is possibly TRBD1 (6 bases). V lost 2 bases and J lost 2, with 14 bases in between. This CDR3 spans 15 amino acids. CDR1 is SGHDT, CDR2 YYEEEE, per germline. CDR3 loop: CASSLGTTLTYEQYF. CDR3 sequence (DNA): TGTGCCAGCAGCTTAGGGACAACCCTCACCTACGAGCAGTACTTC.

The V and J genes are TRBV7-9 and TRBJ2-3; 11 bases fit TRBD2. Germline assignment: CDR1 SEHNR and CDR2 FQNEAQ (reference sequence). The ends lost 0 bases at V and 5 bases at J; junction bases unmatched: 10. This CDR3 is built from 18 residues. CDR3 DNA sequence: TGTGCCAGCAGCTTAGCGGGACTAGCGGTTACCAGGAAAGATACGCAGTATTTT. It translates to CASSLAGLAVTRKDTQYF.

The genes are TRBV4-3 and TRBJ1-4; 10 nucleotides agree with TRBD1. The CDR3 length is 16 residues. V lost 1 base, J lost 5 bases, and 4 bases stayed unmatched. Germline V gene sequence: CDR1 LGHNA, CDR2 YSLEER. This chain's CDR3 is CASSQGVGQGNEKLFF. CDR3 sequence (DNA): TGCGCCAGCAGCCAAGGGGTGGGACAGGGGAATGAAAAACTGTTTTTT.

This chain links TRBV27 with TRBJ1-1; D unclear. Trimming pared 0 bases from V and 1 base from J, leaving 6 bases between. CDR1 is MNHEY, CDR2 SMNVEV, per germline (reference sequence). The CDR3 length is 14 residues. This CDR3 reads CASSLSRKNTEAFF. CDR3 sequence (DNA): TGTGCCAGCAGTTTATCCAGGAAGAACACTGAAGCTTTCTTT.

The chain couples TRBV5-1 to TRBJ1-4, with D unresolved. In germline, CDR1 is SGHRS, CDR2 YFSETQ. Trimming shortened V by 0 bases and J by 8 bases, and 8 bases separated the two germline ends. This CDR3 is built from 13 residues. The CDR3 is CASSLGVGEKLFF. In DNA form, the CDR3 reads TGCGCCAGCAGCTTGGGGGTTGGAGAAAAACTGTTTTTT.

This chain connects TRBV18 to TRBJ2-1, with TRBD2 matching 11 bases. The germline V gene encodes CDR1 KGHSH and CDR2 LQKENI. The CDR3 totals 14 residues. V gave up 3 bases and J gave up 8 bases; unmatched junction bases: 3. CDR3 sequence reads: CASSPGTSGDEQFF. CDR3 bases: TGTGCCAGCTCACCCGGGACTAGCGGAGATGAGCAGTTCTTC.

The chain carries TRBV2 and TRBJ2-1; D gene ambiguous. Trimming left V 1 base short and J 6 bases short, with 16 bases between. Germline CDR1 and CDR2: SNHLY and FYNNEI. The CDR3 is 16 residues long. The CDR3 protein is CASSEVGTRLLNEQFF. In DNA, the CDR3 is TGTGCCAGCAGTGAAGTAGGAACTCGTCTACTCAATGAGCAGTTCTTC.

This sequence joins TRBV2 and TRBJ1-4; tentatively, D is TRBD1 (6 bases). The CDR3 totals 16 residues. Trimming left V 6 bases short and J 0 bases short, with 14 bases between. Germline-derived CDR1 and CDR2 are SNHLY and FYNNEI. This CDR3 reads CASRRTVFATNEKLFF. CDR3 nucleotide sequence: TGTGCCAGCAGGCGGACAGTTTTTGCAACTAATGAAAAACTGTTTTTT. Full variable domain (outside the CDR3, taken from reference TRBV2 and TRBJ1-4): EPEVTQTPSHQVTQMGQEVILRCVPISNHLYFYWYRQILGQKVEFLVSFYNNEISEKSEIFDDQFSVERPDGSNFTLKIRSTKLEDSAMYFCASRRTVFATNEKLFFGSGTQLSVL.

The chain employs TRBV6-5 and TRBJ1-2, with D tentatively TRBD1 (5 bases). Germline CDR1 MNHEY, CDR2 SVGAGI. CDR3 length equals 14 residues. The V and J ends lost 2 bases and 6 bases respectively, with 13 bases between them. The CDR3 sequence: CASSYNSLGDGYTF. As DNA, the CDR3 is TGTGCCAGCAGTTACAACAGCTTAGGGGATGGCTACACCTTC.

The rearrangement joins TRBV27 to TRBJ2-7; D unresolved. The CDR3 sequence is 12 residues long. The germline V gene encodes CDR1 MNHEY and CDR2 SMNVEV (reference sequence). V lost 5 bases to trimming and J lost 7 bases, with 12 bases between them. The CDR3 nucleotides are TGTGCCAGCAGTAAAGCCGTGGGAGAGCAGTACTTC. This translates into CASSKAVGEQYF.

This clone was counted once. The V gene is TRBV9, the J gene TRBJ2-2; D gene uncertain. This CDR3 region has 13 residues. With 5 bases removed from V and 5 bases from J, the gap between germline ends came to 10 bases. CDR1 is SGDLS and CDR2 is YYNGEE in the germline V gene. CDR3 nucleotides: TGTGCCAGCAGTACCCTTGGGACCGGGGAGCTGTTTTTT. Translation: CASSTLGTGELFF.

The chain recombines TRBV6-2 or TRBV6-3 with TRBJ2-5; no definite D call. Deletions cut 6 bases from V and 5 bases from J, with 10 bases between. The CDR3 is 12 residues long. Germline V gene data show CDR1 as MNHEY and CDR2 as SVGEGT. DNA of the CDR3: TGTGCCAGCAGCACACCCCCCGAGACCCAGTACTTC. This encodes CASSTPPETQYF.

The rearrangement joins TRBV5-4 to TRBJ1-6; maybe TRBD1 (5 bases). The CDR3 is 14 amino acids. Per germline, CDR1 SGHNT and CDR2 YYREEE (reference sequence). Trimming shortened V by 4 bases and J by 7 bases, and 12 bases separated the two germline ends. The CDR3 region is CASSPPGPNSPLHF. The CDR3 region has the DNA TGTGCCAGCAGCCCCCCGGGACCCAATTCACCCCTCCACTTT.

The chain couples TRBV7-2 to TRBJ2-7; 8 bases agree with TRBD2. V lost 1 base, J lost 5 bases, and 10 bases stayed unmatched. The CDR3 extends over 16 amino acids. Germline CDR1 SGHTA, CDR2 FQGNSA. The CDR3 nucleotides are TGTGCCAGCAGCTTAGTTCCTAGCGGGCCTCATCACGAGCAGTACTTC. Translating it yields CASSLVPSGPHHEQYF. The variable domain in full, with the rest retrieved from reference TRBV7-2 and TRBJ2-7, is GAGVSQSPSNKVTEKGKDVELRCDPISGHTALYWYRQSLGQGLEFLIYFQGNSAPDKSGLPSDRFSAERTGGSVSTLTIQRTQQEDSAVYLCASSLVPSGPHHEQYFGPGTRLTVT.

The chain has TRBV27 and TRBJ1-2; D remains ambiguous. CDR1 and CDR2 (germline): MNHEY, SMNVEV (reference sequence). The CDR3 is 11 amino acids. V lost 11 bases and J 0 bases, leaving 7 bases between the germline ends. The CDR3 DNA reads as TGTGCCGTTGGCCCTAACTATGGCTACACCTTC. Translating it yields CAVGPNYGYTF.

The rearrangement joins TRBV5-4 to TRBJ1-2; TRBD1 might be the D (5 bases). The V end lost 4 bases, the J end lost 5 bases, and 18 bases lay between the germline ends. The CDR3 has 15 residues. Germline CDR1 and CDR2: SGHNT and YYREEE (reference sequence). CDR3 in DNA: TGTGCCAGCAGCAAACGGGACGGCCTAGGGTATGGCTACACCTTC. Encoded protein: CASSKRDGLGYGYTF.

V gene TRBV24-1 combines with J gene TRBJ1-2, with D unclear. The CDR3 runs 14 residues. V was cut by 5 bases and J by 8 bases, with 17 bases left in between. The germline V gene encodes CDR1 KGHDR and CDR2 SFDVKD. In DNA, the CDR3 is TGTGCCACCAGTGGCGGCGGCACTTTCGGGGGCTACACCTTC. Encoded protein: CATSGGGTFGGYTF.

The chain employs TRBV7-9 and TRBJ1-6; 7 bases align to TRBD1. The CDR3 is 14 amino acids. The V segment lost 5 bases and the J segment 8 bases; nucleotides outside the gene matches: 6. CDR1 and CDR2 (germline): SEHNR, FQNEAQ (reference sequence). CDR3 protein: CASSRGQAYSPLHF. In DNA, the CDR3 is TGTGCCAGCAGCCGTGGACAGGCATATTCACCCCTCCACTTT.

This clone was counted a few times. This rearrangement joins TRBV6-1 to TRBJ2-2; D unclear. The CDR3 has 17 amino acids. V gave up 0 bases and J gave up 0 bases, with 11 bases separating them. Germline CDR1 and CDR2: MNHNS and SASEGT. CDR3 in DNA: TGTGCCAGCAGTGAAGCTGTTACGGCAGCGAACACCGGGGAGCTGTTTTTT. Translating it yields CASSEAVTAANTGELFF.